This record concerns one TCR beta chain sequence. The sample belongs to a study of CD8 T cells in Susac syndrome. RNA, at about 0.45 to 1 ug, was reverse transcribed with random hexamers. One entry per CDR3 protein, called by TCRdb with MiXCR from the immunoSEQ multiplex PCR reads. The sample has about 81,000 distinct CDR3 sequences, roughly 94% seen once; the top ten hold under 1%. The germline V gene encodes CDR1 LNHDA and CDR2 SQIVND (reference sequence). V was pared by 3 bases and J by 5 bases, with 12 bases of the junction left unmatched. The CDR3 has 16 residues. The sample consisted of CD8+ T cells from PBMCs. This chain links TRBV19 with TRBJ2-7; 8 bases are a match to TRBD2. The sequence was collected from a human donor with Susac syndrome. The CDR3 is CASSIDSGEGSDEQYF. In nucleotides, the CDR3 is TGTGCCAGTAGTATTGATAGCGGGGAAGGATCGGACGAGCAGTACTTC.